The T cell receptor (beta chain) described here comes from a study of blood T cell repertoires in COVID-19. On the study more broadly: COVID-19 samples from acute and convalescent phases originated in the United States, Italy and Spain.

In the original workflow: Reference gene primer amplification gave nucleated cell count estimates. The method was immunoSEQ multiplex PCR; TCRdb's version includes in-frame clones alone and lacks a portion of them. V and J calls plus clone size are reproduced from that table; the DNA served to infer D and trimming. The table includes about 130,000 clones, about 80% detected once. The germline V gene encodes CDR1 LGHNA and CDR2 YNFKEQ. The CDR3 loop spans 17 amino acids. Trimming cost V 4 bases and J 3 bases, with 21 bases left between them. The chain uses TRBV4-2 and TRBJ1-1; a weak D match, TRBD1 (6 bases). Input material: peripheral blood. The receptor was derived from a man aged 55-75 years with acute or convalescent COVID-19. CDR3 sequence (DNA): TGTGCCAGCAGCCCAATACTTAGGGGGGGGAAGGACACTGAAGCTTTCTTT. The encoded protein is CASSPILRGGKDTEAFF.